This entry describes one T cell receptor (beta chain). The data originate from a study of T cell changes during pregnancy in multiple sclerosis. Repertoires were generated with immunoSEQ multiplex PCR, while TCRdb's copy carries only in-frame clones and drops some. The data show fewer than 85,000 clones, around 93% seen once. This TCR was recovered from a female donor with multiple sclerosis, enrolled in a pregnancy study. Material: peripheral blood, obtained in the second trimester of pregnancy.

The DNA of the CDR3 is TGCGCCAGCAGCTTTTCCGGGACAGGGGTTGACGGCGAGCAGTACTTC. Translated, it gives CASSFSGTGVDGEQYF. The chain employs TRBV5-1 and TRBJ2-7; 10 bases agree with TRBD1. The CDR3 loop spans 16 amino acids. The germline CDR1 and CDR2 sequences are SGHRS and YFSETQ. V gave up 2 bases and J gave up 6 bases; unmatched junction bases: 11.